This record concerns one T cell receptor beta chain sequence. What it recognizes is unknown. This CDR3 region has 16 residues. Per the germline V gene, CDR1 is ENHRY and CDR2 is SYGVKD. Trimming removed 2 bases from V and 2 bases from J, with 14 bases in between. Everyone who donated was a healthy Caucasian. The data stem from a study of identical twins. Study-wide findings and caveats: Invariant cells of the MAIT and iNKT types might have partly distorted the zero-insertion analyses. Insertions ran lower in abundant cord blood beta clonotypes, though not in memory repertoires.

A universal primer site was incorporated via template switching, and the cDNA contained unique molecular identifiers. A single record per CDR3 protein comes from TCRdb applying MiXCR to the 5' RACE reads. The sample holds roughly 280,000 distinct CDR3 sequences, just under 9.5% seen once. The same specimen was also included in a second study, on yellow fever vaccine responses in identical twins.

The sequence derives from a woman younger than 30 in good health. Sequenced material: CD8+ T cells sorted from blood. V and J are TRBV10-3 and TRBJ2-3; D uncertain. Here the CDR3 reads CAISEPSGGATDTQYF. In DNA, the CDR3 is TGTGCCATCAGTGAGCCTTCGGGCGGCGCCACAGATACGCAGTATTTT.